These 24 T cell receptor beta chains originate from one sample sequenced in a study of blood T cell repertoires in COVID-19. Produced via immunoSEQ multiplex PCR; TCRdb's table is partial and in-frame only. The sample lists hundreds of thousands of clones, about 89% occurring once. The sample was PBMCs or T cells enriched from blood (not recorded which). The receptors here all came from a young woman who had recovered from COVID-19.

The chain has TRBV21-1 and TRBJ2-3; the table's D call, TRBD1, was not checked against the DNA. TRBV21-1 is termed a pseudogene. This CDR3 is 16 amino acids long. Written as DNA, the CDR3 is TGTGCCAGCTGTGATCCCGGGACAGGGATCGCAGATACGCAGTATTTT. This encodes CASCDPGTGIADTQYF.

The chain links TRBV28 to TRBJ2-1; 13 bases map to TRBD2. The germline gives CDR1 MDHEN, CDR2 SYDVKM. J lost 9 bases, V lost 5 bases, and 7 bases had no gene match. CDR3 length equals 15 residues. For the CDR3, the DNA is TGTGCCAGCAGTAGTAGGACTAGCGGGAGTATTGAGCAGTTCTTC. Amino acid sequence: CASSSRTSGSIEQFF.

This clone was observed once. This rearrangement joins TRBV28 to TRBJ1-6; D remains ambiguous. There are 15 residues in the CDR3. V was pared by 7 bases and J by 0 bases, with 10 bases between. Germline CDR1 MDHEN, CDR2 SYDVKM. The CDR3 loop reads CASTPPGSYNSPLHF. The CDR3 DNA follows: TGTGCCAGCACCCCCCCCGGCTCCTATAATTCACCCCTCCACTTT.

The chain is built from TRBV7-9 and TRBJ1-1; D gene uncertain. Germline V CDR1 and CDR2: SEHNR, FQNEAQ (reference sequence). V dropped 1 base and J dropped 1 base, with 10 bases sitting between them. CDR3 length: 15 residues. The CDR3, as DNA: TGTGCCAGCAGCTTAGGAAATTGGCAGAACACTGAAGCTTTCTTT. Translated: CASSLGNWQNTEAFF.

This clone was found a few times. The V gene is TRBV28, the J gene TRBJ1-5; TRBD1 is a possible D gene (5 bases). The length of the CDR3 is 14 residues. Trimming pared 3 bases from V and 3 bases from J, leaving 9 bases between. Germline assignment: CDR1 MDHEN and CDR2 SYDVKM. CDR3 DNA sequence: TGTGCCAGCAGTTTCCTACAGGTCAATCAGCCCCAGCATTTT. Protein product: CASSFLQVNQPQHF.

V is TRBV12-3 or TRBV12-4 and J is TRBJ1-4; D is perhaps TRBD1 (6 bases). The V end lost 4 bases, the J end lost 8 bases, and 11 bases lay between the germline ends. The CDR3 runs to 13 residues. CDR3 residues: CASSWTEGEKLFF. CDR3 in DNA: TGTGCCAGCAGTTGGACAGAAGGGGAAAAACTGTTTTTT.

The rearrangement joins TRBV5-6 to TRBJ1-1; 7 bases map to TRBD1. Losses at the gene ends were 2 bases for V and 10 bases for J; bases not matched to a gene: 17. This CDR3 is 16 amino acids long. Germline V CDR1 and CDR2: SGHDT, YYEEEE. CDR3 in DNA: TGTGCCAGCAGCTTCGGAACAGGGGTGGTAGGTATTGTAGCTTTCTTT. Its translation is CASSFGTGVVGIVAFF.

This chain's CDR3 is CAIRTGGGSSGYTF. As DNA, the CDR3 is TGTGCCATCAGGACAGGGGGCGGGTCGTCTGGCTACACCTTC. The J gene is TRBJ1-2, the V gene TRBV10-3; the match to TRBD1 covers 10 bases. V dropped 6 bases and J dropped 7; count of bases not matched to a gene: 8. Germline V CDR1 and CDR2: ENHRY, SYGVKD. The CDR3 has 14 amino acids.

The gene calls are TRBV7-2 and TRBJ1-3; D remains ambiguous. The germline CDR1 and CDR2 sequences are SGHTA and FQGNSA. Trimming removed 1 base from V and 2 bases from J, with 9 bases in between. CDR3 size: 15 residues. CDR3: CASSLGRTAGNTIYF. DNA for the CDR3: TGTGCCAGCAGCTTAGGGAGGACGGCTGGAAACACCATATATTTT.

The chain carries TRBV6-5 and TRBJ1-4; 7 nucleotides line up with TRBD1. Germline values: CDR1 MNHEY, CDR2 SVGAGI. The V gene end was trimmed by 2 bases and the J gene end by 6 bases; junction bases not matched to a gene: 3. The CDR3 is 14 residues long. The DNA for the CDR3 is TGTGCCAGCAGTTACGACAGGGCTCATGAAAAACTGTTTTTT. Residues: CASSYDRAHEKLFF.

The genes are TRBV5-6 and TRBJ2-6; weak D call: TRBD2 (5 bases). The CDR3 totals 13 residues. Germline CDR1 reads SGHDT; CDR2 reads YYEEEE. The V and J ends lost 5 bases and 2 bases respectively, with 5 bases between them. CDR3 loop: CASRRAGANVLTF. The CDR3 DNA sequence: TGTGCCAGCAGGCGGGCTGGGGCCAACGTCCTGACTTTC. The full variable domain, completed using reference TRBV5-6 and TRBJ2-6, is DAGVTQSPTHLIKTRGQQVTLRCSPKSGHDTVSWYQQALGQGPQFIFQYYEEEERQRGNFPDRFSGHQFPNYSSELNVNALLLGDSALYLCASRRAGANVLTFGAGSRLTVL.

The rearrangement links TRBV7-6 to TRBJ1-3; D is possibly TRBD1 (6 bases). The CDR3 is 17 residues long. Germline V gives CDR1 SGHVS, CDR2 FNYEAQ. V was trimmed by 4 bases and J by 1 base, leaving 17 bases between them. CDR3 nucleotide sequence: TGTGCCAGCAGCTCGAAGACAGGCTACATTTCTGGAAACACCATATATTTT. It translates to CASSSKTGYISGNTIYF.

V is TRBV5-8 and J is TRBJ1-2, with 7 bases that match TRBD1. Germline V gene lookup returns CDR1 SGHTS and CDR2 YDEGEE. This CDR3 has 13 amino acids. V shed 0 bases, J shed 9 bases, and the junction held 5 bases outside the gene matches. The CDR3 is CASSLATGVSYTF. For the CDR3, the DNA is TGTGCCAGCAGCTTGGCAACAGGGGTGAGCTACACCTTC.

The gene calls are TRBV4-3 and TRBJ2-7; TRBD2 aligns across 8 bases. V shed 0 bases and J 2 bases; nucleotides not matched to a gene: 6. CDR3 length equals 16 residues. Germline V lookup: CDR1 LGHNA, CDR2 YSLEER. CDR3 amino acids: CASSQDLLAVTYEQYF. CDR3 nucleotide sequence: TGCGCCAGCAGCCAAGATCTACTAGCGGTCACCTACGAGCAGTACTTC.

This chain connects TRBV24-1 to TRBJ1-4; 9 bases align to TRBD1. J lost 0 bases, V lost 4 bases, and 8 bases had no gene match. Germline assignment: CDR1 KGHDR and CDR2 SFDVKD. The CDR3 has 18 residues. Written as DNA, the CDR3 is TGTGCCACCAGTGAATCCGGGACAGGGTATGCAACTAATGAAAAACTGTTTTTT. This sequence encodes CATSESGTGYATNEKLFF.

The chain carries TRBV28 and TRBJ1-2; D possibly corresponds to TRBD1 (5 bases). V was trimmed by 10 bases and J by 4 bases, leaving 19 bases between them. The CDR3 extends over 14 amino acids. Germline-derived CDR1 and CDR2 are MDHEN and SYDVKM. Here the CDR3 DNA reads TGTGCCACCCTATCGGGCAGGGCTCTCTATGGCTACACCTTC. Its translation: CATLSGRALYGYTF.

This chain links TRBV28 with TRBJ1-5, with D hard to call. V lost 4 bases to trimming and J lost 4 bases, with 11 bases between them. Germline CDR1 is MDHEN and CDR2 is SYDVKM. CDR3 size: 14 residues. The CDR3 DNA reads as TGTGCCAGCAGTTATGGCCTGCCAAATCAGCCCCAGCATTTT. Protein: CASSYGLPNQPQHF.

The chain has TRBV19 and TRBJ2-2, with D perhaps matching TRBD1 (7 bases). With 4 bases removed from V and 3 bases from J, the gap between germline ends came to 21 bases. The germline V gene encodes CDR1 LNHDA and CDR2 SQIVND (reference sequence). The CDR3 contains 18 residues. The CDR3 sequence is CASSTTGAAEGYTGELFF. CDR3 nucleotides: TGTGCCAGTAGTACAACAGGGGCCGCGGAGGGTTACACCGGGGAGCTGTTTTTT.

The count of this clone is one. The gene calls are TRBV4-2 and TRBJ2-1, with a possible D match to TRBD2 (5 bases). The V end was cut by 5 bases, the J end by 4 bases, with 12 bases between. CDR3 length equals 14 residues. Germline CDR1 is LGHNA and CDR2 is YNFKEQ. CDR3: CASSGRVGYNEQFF. DNA for the CDR3: TGTGCCAGCAGCGGGAGAGTCGGATACAATGAGCAGTTCTTC.

V usage is TRBV3-1 (or the pseudogene TRBV3-2) and J usage is TRBJ1-2; D gene unclear. CDR3 length: 13 residues. V was shortened by 3 bases and J by 10 bases, with 15 bases between the two germline ends. The germline V gene encodes CDR1 LGHDT and CDR2 YNNKEL (reference sequence). CDR3 DNA sequence: TGTGCCAGCAGCCACGAAGGTAGAGGGATCTACACCTTC. Translated: CASSHEGRGIYTF.

This sequence joins TRBV6-2 or TRBV6-3 and TRBJ2-1, with 9 bases fitting TRBD1. The trim removed 6 bases at V and 7 bases at J, leaving 10 bases unmatched. CDR1 is MNHEY and CDR2 is SVGEGT in the germline V gene. This CDR3 has 15 residues. CDR3 sequence: CASSSRDRVGNEQFF. CDR3 coding DNA: TGTGCCAGCAGCTCCCGGGACAGGGTTGGTAATGAGCAGTTCTTC.

V gene TRBV3-1 (or the pseudogene TRBV3-2) combines with J gene TRBJ2-7; tentative D call: TRBD2 (6 bases). The ends were cut back, 4 bases at V and 1 base at J, with 20 bases in the middle. The germline gives CDR1 LGHDT, CDR2 YNNKEL (reference sequence). The CDR3 runs to 17 residues. The CDR3 coding sequence is TGTGCCAGCAGCCTCAGATTGGAGGGATCAAATTCCTACGAGCAGTACTTC. Protein sequence: CASSLRLEGSNSYEQYF.

The chain couples TRBV5-4 to TRBJ2-7, with TRBD2 identical over 8 bases. Germline V gene data show CDR1 as SGHNT and CDR2 as YYREEE (reference sequence). The CDR3 runs to 15 residues. J lost 4 bases, V lost 3 bases, and 9 bases had no gene match. The CDR3 coding sequence is TGTGCCAGCAGCTCCCGCAGAAGCGGGAGTTACGAGCAGTACTTC. Amino acids: CASSSRRSGSYEQYF.

The chain is built from TRBV7-9 and TRBJ2-3; 8 bases align to TRBD2. The CDR3 consists of 17 residues. Looked up from germline, CDR1 is SEHNR and CDR2 is FQNEAQ (reference sequence). The ends lost 5 bases at V and 11 bases at J; junction bases unmatched: 21. The CDR3 nucleotides read TGTGCCAGCAGCCCCCCGGCGGGACTAGGCTTTGGGCGGGGGCAGTATTTT. It translates to CASSPPAGLGFGRGQYF. The full variable domain, rest sourced from reference TRBV7-9 and TRBJ2-3, is DTGVSQNPRHKITKRGQNVTFRCDPISEHNRLYWYRQTLGQGPEFLTYFQNEAQLEKSRLLSDRFSAERPKGSFSTLEIQRTEQGDSAMYLCASSPPAGLGFGRGQYFGPGTRLTVL.